This T cell receptor (beta chain) was identified in a study of cytomegalovirus exposure and HLA in healthy donors. Regarding the study as a whole: Testing in vitro showed a few CMV-associated chains specific for CMV antigens.

Profiling relied on immunoSEQ multiplex PCR, and the TCRdb table lists in-frame clones only, not all of them. The sample contains 200,000 to 250,000 clones, roughly 87% of which appear only once. The junction had 1 base not matched to a gene; V was cut back by 3 bases and J by 3 bases. The CDR3 has 14 amino acids. CDR1 MDHEN and CDR2 SYDVKM come from the germline V gene. This clone appeared a single time. Its cognate antigen is unknown. This chain links TRBV28 with TRBJ2-1, with TRBD2 matching over 8 bases. This clonotype was sampled from a young woman in good health and CMV-seropositive. Sequenced material: PBMCs. CDR3 DNA: TGTGCCAGCAGTTTGGGGACTAGCTACAATGAGCAGTTCTTC. Its translation is CASSLGTSYNEQFF.